The 18 T cell receptor beta chains given below trace back to one sample, sequenced in a study of vaccination and CD4 T cells after COVID-19. Treatment: approximately nine-day PBMC culture with coronavirus spike peptide pools or control peptides (ViraFEST assay). Cultured CD4+ T cells had their DNA profiled by the Oncomine TCR Beta short-read assay. MiXCR was run by TCRdb on the PCR reads, yielding one entry per CDR3 protein. The data show around 25,000 distinct CDR3 sequences, 35% to 55% seen once. The antigens of these receptors remain unknown. Material for sequencing was CD4+ T cells from blood, cultured in vitro. These receptors were taken from a human donor who had recovered from COVID-19.

The sample holds a few counts of this clonotype. This rearrangement joins TRBV2 to TRBJ1-1; possible D gene TRBD1, 5 bases. The ends were cut back, 4 bases at V and 1 base at J, with 13 bases in the middle. CDR1 is SNHLY and CDR2 is FYNNEI in the germline V gene. The CDR3 sequence is 15 residues long. Here the CDR3 reads CASSVTGGRNTEAFF. The DNA of the CDR3 is TGTGCCAGCAGTGTAACAGGAGGGCGGAACACTGAAGCTTTCTTT.

The chain links TRBV6-5 to TRBJ2-4; 9 nucleotides agree with TRBD1. Unmatched junction bases numbered 6, after V lost 4 bases and J lost 2 bases. Germline V CDR1 and CDR2: MNHEY, SVGAGI. This CDR3 contains 16 residues. This CDR3 reads CASSSDRGATKNIQYF. In DNA, the CDR3 is TGTGCCAGCAGTTCGGACAGGGGCGCAACCAAAAACATTCAGTACTTC.

This clonotype was observed a few times. CDR3 in DNA: TGTGCCAGCTCACCAATGAGCTACGAGCAGTACTTC. This gives the protein CASSPMSYEQYF. This chain connects TRBV18 to TRBJ2-7; unclear D gene. Germline-derived CDR1 and CDR2 are KGHSH and LQKENI. The CDR3 has 12 residues. V shed 2 bases and J shed 3 bases, with 5 bases lying between them.

Notes on this clonotype: At one boundary the junction diverges from the germline segment, which might be a read error. The chain employs TRBV7-7 and TRBJ2-7; D is unclear. The germline CDR1 and CDR2 sequences are SSHAT and FNYEAQ (reference sequence). The CDR3 contains 13 residues. The CDR3 region has the DNA TGTGCTAGCAGCCTTAACACGGACTACGAGCAGTACTTC. Translated: CASSLNTDYEQYF.

This clonotype has just a few counts. The V and J genes are TRBV28 and TRBJ1-5, with unresolved D. Germline V gene lookup returns CDR1 MDHEN and CDR2 SYDVKM. This CDR3 comprises 15 residues. The V and J ends lost 5 bases and 9 bases respectively, with 20 bases between them. CDR3 nucleotides: TGTGCCAGCAGTAACCACGAGGCTACGGGTCGGCCCCAGCATTTT. Amino acid sequence: CASSNHEATGRPQHF. Supplemented by reference TRBV28 and TRBJ1-5, the full variable domain reads DVKVTQSSRYLVKRTGEKVFLECVQDMDHENMFWYRQDPGLGLRLIYFSYDVKMKEKGDIPEGYSVSREKKERFSLILESASTNQTSMYLCASSNHEATGRPQHFGDGTRLSIL.

This chain connects TRBV7-9 to TRBJ2-3; D call uncertain. Germline lookup yields CDR1 SEHNR and CDR2 FQNEAQ (reference sequence). V lost 3 bases, J lost 3 bases, and 4 bases lay in between. This CDR3 has 12 amino acids. The CDR3 DNA reads TGTGCCAGCAGCTTCAGGACAGATACGCAGTATTTT. It translates to CASSFRTDTQYF.

The V and J genes are TRBV5-1 and TRBJ2-2; no firm D call. CDR1 and CDR2 (germline): SGHRS, YFSETQ. V was clipped by 1 base and J by 1 base, with 14 bases between them. The CDR3 consists of 17 residues. Here the CDR3 reads CASSLLGPTLNTGELFF. Written as DNA, the CDR3 is TGCGCCAGCAGCTTGTTGGGTCCCACACTGAACACCGGGGAGCTGTTTTTT.

V is TRBV18 and J is TRBJ2-5, with 11 bases that match TRBD2. V shed 3 bases, J shed 3 bases, and the junction held 3 bases outside the gene matches. CDR1 KGHSH and CDR2 LQKENI come from the germline V gene. The CDR3 has 15 residues. The CDR3 loop is CASSPGTSGEETQYF. The CDR3 coding sequence is TGTGCCAGCTCACCCGGGACTAGCGGTGAAGAGACCCAGTACTTC.

This rearrangement joins TRBV24-1 to TRBJ2-5; D remains unclear. The V and J ends lost 5 bases and 5 bases respectively, with 14 bases between them. Germline V lookup: CDR1 KGHDR, CDR2 SFDVKD. The CDR3 spans 14 residues. The CDR3 sequence: CATSAASSVETQYF. The CDR3 DNA reads TGTGCCACCAGTGCAGCTTCGTCGGTCGAGACCCAGTACTTC.

This clonotype showed up just a few times. The chain couples TRBV20-1 to TRBJ2-2, with 8 bases that match TRBD2. Germline assignment: CDR1 DFQATT and CDR2 SNEGSKA (reference sequence). V trimming: 5 bases; J trimming: 0 bases; junction bases outside the gene matches: 2. The CDR3 totals 14 residues. CDR3 region: CSAPGLANTGELFF. CDR3 sequence (DNA): TGCAGTGCTCCGGGACTAGCGAACACCGGGGAGCTGTTTTTT.

The chain has TRBV28 and TRBJ2-1; D might be TRBD2 (5 bases). The CDR3 sequence is 15 residues long. With 3 bases removed from V and 7 bases from J, the gap between germline ends came to 16 bases. From germline, CDR1 is MDHEN and CDR2 SYDVKM. The CDR3 is CASSFYRLNRNEQFF. Written as DNA, the CDR3 is TGTGCCAGCAGTTTTTACAGACTAAATCGGAATGAGCAGTTCTTC.

The chain links TRBV7-2 to TRBJ2-3; D not certain. Germline-derived CDR1 and CDR2 are SGHTA and FQGNSA. The CDR3 runs 11 residues. The ends were cut back, 3 bases at V and 5 bases at J, with 3 bases in the middle. CDR3 protein: CASSFGDTQYF. The DNA of the CDR3 is TGTGCCAGCAGCTTCGGAGATACGCAGTATTTT.

The chain has TRBV5-4 and TRBJ2-4; maybe TRBD1 (6 bases). Germline V gene data show CDR1 as SGHNT and CDR2 as YYREEE (reference sequence). The CDR3 length is 16 residues. The V and J ends lost 4 bases and 0 bases respectively, with 14 bases between them. CDR3 nucleotides: TGTGCCAGCAGCCAGCCGGGACAATTAGCCAAAAACATTCAGTACTTC. It codes for CASSQPGQLAKNIQYF.

The CDR3 loop is CASKGQPPHEQYF. The CDR3, as DNA: TGTGCCAGCAAAGGACAGCCCCCACACGAGCAGTACTTC. This chain uses TRBV2 with TRBJ2-7, with a tentative D call TRBD1 (6 bases). The ends were cut back, 7 bases at V and 5 bases at J, with 15 bases in the middle. The CDR3 sequence is 13 residues long. CDR1 and CDR2 (germline): SNHLY, FYNNEI. Drawing the rest from reference TRBV2 and TRBJ2-7, the complete variable domain is EPEVTQTPSHQVTQMGQEVILRCVPISNHLYFYWYRQILGQKVEFLVSFYNNEISEKSEIFDDQFSVERPDGSNFTLKIRSTKLEDSAMYFCASKGQPPHEQYFGPGTRLTVT.

J is TRBJ1-1 and V is TRBV10-3; 9 positions agree with TRBD1. Unmatched junction bases numbered 3, after V lost 4 bases and J lost 0 bases. The germline V gene encodes CDR1 ENHRY and CDR2 SYGVKD. The CDR3 totals 15 residues. The CDR3 region is CAISARQGVNTEAFF. CDR3 bases: TGTGCCATCAGTGCAAGACAGGGGGTGAACACTGAAGCTTTCTTT.

V gene TRBV6-4 combines with J gene TRBJ1-1; D not resolved. V lost 7 bases to trimming and J lost 1 base, with 13 bases between them. The length of the CDR3 is 14 residues. The germline CDR1 and CDR2 sequences are MRHNA and SNTAGT. The CDR3 sequence is CASTADGPNTEAFF. The CDR3 bases are TGTGCCAGCACCGCGGACGGCCCGAACACTGAAGCTTTCTTT.

This clonotype occurred a few times. The J gene is TRBJ2-5, the V gene TRBV18; D is ambiguous. This CDR3 has 13 residues. V lost 3 bases and J lost 1, with 6 bases in between. Germline CDR1 and CDR2: KGHSH and LQKENI. CDR3: CASSPPSQETQYF. The CDR3, as DNA: TGTGCCAGCTCACCCCCGAGCCAAGAGACCCAGTACTTC.

The table lists this clonotype with a few counts. The chain carries TRBV20-1 and TRBJ1-6; maybe TRBD1 (6 bases). Germline loops: CDR1 DFQATT, CDR2 SNEGSKA (reference sequence). CDR3 length: 13 residues. Trimming took off 4 bases at V and 13 bases at J, with 17 bases between the two ends. The CDR3 is CSAISRGPSPLHF. The DNA for the CDR3 is TGCAGTGCTATCTCCCGGGGGCCTTCGCCCCTCCACTTT.